Reported below is one TCR beta chain. Enrollment of patients from Seattle took place during active infection, with longitudinal follow-up. This CDR3 is built from 16 residues. The V gene's germline CDR1 is LNHDA and CDR2 SQIVND (reference sequence). Losses at the gene ends were 5 bases for V and 3 bases for J; bases not matched to a gene: 10. The data were obtained in a study of blood T cell repertoires in COVID-19. Study summary: COVID-19 samples collected from the United States, Italy and Spain covered acute and convalescent phases. The analysed material was cDNA or gDNA that came from T cells, B-cell-depleted T cells, or PBMCs.

Under the authors' procedure: Reference gene primer amplification gave estimated nucleated cell counts. Produced via immunoSEQ multiplex PCR; TCRdb's table is partial and in-frame only. That table is the source of V, J and clone size, and D and trimming were worked out from the DNA. The sample holds about 130,000 clones, 80% to 95% seen once. V is TRBV19 and J is TRBJ2-1, with 7 bases fitting TRBD2. Material for sequencing was peripheral blood. The sequence was collected from a man in his fifties with COVID-19, enrolled during active disease. The CDR3 DNA reads TGTGCCAGTAGTCCCCCCGGGGCGGGGGACTACAATGAGCAGTTCTTC. Protein: CASSPPGAGDYNEQFF.